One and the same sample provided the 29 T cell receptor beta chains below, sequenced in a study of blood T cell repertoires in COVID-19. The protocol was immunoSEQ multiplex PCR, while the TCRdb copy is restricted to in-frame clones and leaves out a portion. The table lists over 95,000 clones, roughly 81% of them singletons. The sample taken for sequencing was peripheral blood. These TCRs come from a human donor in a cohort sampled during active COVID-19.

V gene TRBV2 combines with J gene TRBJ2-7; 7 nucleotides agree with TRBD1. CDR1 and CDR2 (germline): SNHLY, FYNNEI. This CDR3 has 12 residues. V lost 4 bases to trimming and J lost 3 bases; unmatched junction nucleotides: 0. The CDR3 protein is CASSAGGYEQYF. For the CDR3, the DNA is TGTGCCAGCAGTGCAGGGGGCTACGAGCAGTACTTC.

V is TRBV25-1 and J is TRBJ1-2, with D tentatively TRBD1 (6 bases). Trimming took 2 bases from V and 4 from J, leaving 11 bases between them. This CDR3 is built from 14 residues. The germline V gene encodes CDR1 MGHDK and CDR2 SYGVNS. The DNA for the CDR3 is TGTGCCAGCAGTGAAAAGGGGGTCGTCTATGGCTACACCTTC. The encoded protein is CASSEKGVVYGYTF.

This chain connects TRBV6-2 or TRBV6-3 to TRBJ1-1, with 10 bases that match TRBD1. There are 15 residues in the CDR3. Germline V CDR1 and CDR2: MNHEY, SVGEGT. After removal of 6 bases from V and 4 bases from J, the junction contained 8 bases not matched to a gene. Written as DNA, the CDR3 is TGTGCCAGCAGCCACTCTAGGACAGGGGGCACTGAAGCTTTCTTT. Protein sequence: CASSHSRTGGTEAFF.

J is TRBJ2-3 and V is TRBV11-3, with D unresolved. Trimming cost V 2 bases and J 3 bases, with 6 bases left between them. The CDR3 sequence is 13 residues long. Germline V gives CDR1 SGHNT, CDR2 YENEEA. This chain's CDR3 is CASSLSETDTQYF. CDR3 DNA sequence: TGTGCCAGCAGCTTATCGGAGACAGATACGCAGTATTTT.

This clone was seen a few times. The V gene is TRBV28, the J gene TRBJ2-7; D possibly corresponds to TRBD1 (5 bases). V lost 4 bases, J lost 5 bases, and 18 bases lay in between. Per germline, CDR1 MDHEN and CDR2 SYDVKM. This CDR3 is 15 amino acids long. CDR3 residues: CASSSHDRPGHEQYF. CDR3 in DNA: TGTGCCAGCAGTTCCCATGACAGACCGGGCCACGAGCAGTACTTC.

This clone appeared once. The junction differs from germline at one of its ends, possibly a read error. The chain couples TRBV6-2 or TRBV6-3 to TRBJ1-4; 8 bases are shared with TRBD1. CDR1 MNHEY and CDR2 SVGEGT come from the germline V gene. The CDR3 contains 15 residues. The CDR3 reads CASSKIGQGNEKLFF. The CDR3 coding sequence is TGTGCCAGCAGTAAGATCGGACAGGGAAATGAGAAACTGTTTTTT.

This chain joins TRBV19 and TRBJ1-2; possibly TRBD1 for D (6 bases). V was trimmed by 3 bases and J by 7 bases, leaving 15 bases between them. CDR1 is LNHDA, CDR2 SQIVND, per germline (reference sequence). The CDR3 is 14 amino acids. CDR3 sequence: CASSIDRLPRGYTF. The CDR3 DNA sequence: TGTGCCAGTAGTATTGACAGGCTCCCCCGTGGCTACACCTTC.

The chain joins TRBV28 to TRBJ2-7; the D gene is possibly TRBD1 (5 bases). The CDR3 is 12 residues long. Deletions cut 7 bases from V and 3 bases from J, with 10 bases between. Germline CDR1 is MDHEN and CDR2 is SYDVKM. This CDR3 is CASIQDSYEQYF. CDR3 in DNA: TGTGCCAGCATTCAAGACAGCTACGAGCAGTACTTC.

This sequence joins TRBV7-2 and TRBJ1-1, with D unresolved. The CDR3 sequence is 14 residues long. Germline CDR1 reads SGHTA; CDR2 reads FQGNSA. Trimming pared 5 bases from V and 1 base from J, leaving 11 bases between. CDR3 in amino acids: CASSASPGNTEAFF. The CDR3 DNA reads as TGTGCCAGCAGCGCTTCCCCAGGGAACACTGAAGCTTTCTTT.

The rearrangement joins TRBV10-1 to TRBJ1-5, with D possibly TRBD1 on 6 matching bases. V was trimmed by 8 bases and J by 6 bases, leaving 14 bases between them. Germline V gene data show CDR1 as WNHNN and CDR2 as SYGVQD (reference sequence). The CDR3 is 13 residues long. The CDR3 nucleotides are TGCGCCAGCTACAGCACAGGGTTTCAGCCCCAGCATTTT. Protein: CASYSTGFQPQHF.

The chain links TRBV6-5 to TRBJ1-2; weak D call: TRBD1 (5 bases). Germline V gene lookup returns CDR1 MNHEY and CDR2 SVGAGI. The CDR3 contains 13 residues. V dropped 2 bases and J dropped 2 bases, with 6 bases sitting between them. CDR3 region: CASSYDRNYGYTF. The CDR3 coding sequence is TGTGCCAGCAGTTACGACAGAAACTATGGCTACACCTTC.

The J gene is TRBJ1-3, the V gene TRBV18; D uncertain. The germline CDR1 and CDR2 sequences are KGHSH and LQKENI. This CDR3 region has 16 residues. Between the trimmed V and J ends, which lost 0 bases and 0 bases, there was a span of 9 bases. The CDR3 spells CASSPPGRNSGNTIYF. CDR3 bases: TGTGCCAGCTCACCACCAGGGAGAAACTCTGGAAACACCATATATTTT.

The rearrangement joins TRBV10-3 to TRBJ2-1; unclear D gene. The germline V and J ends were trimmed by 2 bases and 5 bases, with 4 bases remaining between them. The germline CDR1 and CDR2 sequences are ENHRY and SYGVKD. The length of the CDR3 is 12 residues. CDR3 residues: CAISERDNEQFF. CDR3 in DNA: TGTGCCATCAGTGAGAGAGACAATGAGCAGTTCTTC.

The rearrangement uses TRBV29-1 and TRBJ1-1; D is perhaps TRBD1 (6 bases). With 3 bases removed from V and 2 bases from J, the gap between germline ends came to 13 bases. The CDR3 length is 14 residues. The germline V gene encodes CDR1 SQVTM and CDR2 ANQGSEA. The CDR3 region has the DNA TGCAGCGTTGATTCGACAGGAATAAACACTGAAGCTTTCTTT. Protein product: CSVDSTGINTEAFF.

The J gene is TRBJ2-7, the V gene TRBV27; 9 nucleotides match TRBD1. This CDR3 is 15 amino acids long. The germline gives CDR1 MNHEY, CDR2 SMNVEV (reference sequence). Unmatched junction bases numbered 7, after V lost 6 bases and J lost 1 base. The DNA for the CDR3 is TGTGCCAGCAGGGATGGACAGGGGTGGTCCTACGAGCAGTACTTC. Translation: CASRDGQGWSYEQYF.

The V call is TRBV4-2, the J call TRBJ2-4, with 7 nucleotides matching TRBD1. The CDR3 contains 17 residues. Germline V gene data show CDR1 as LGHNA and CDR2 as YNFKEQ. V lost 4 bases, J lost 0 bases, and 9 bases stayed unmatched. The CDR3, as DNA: TGTGCCAGCAGCCCTTATATGGACAGGCTAGCCAAAAACATTCAGTACTTC. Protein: CASSPYMDRLAKNIQYF.

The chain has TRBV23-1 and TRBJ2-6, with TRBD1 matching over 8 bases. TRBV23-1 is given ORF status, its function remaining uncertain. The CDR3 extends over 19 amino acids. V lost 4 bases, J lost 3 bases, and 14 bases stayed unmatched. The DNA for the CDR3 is TGCGCCAGCAGTCCCTGGGCTGAGGACAGGGATGGTGGGGCCAACGTCCTGACTTTC. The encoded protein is CASSPWAEDRDGGANVLTF.

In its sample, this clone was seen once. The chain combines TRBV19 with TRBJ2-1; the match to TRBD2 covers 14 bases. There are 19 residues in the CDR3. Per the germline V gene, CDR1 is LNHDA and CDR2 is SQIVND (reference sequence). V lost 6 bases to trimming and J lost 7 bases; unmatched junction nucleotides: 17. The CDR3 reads CASRAVTSGRAGMLNEQFF. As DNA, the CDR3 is TGTGCCAGTAGGGCCGTGACTAGCGGGAGGGCGGGTATGTTGAATGAGCAGTTCTTC. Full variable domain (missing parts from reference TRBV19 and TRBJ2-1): DGGITQSPKYLFRKEGQNVTLSCEQNLNHDAMYWYRQDPGQGLRLIYYSQIVNDFQKGDIAEGYSVSREKKESFPLTVTSAQKNPTAFYLCASRAVTSGRAGMLNEQFFGPGTRLTVL.

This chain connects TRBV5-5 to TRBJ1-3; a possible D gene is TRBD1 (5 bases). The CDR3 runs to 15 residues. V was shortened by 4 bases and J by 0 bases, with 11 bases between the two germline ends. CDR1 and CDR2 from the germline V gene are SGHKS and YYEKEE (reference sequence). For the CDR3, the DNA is TGTGCCAGCAGCGAAGACAGCTTCTCTGGAAACACCATATATTTT. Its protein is CASSEDSFSGNTIYF.

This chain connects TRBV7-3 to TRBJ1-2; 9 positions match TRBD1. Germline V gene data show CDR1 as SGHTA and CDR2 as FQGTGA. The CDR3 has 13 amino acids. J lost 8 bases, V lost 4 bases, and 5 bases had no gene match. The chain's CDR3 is CASSYGQGNGYTF. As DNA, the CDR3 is TGTGCCAGCAGCTACGGACAGGGGAACGGCTACACCTTC.

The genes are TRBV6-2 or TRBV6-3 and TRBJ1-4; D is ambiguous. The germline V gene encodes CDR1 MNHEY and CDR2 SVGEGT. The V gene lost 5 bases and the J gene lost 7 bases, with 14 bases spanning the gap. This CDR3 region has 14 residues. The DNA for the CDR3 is TGTGCCAGCAGTCAGCCAGAAGGAGGTGAAAAACTGTTTTTT. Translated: CASSQPEGGEKLFF.

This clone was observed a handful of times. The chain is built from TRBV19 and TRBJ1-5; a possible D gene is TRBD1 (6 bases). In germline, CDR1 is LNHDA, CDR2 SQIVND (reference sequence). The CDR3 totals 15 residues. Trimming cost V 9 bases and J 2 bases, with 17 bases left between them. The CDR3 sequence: CASSTWDTGNQPQHF. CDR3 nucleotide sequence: TGTGCCAGCTCAACATGGGACACGGGCAATCAGCCCCAGCATTTT.

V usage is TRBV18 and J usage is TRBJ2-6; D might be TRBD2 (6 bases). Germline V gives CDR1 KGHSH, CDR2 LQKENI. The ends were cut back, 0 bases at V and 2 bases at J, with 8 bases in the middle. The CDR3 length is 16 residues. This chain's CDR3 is CASSPPRGTGANVLTF. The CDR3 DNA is TGTGCCAGCTCACCACCACGGGGGACTGGGGCCAACGTCCTGACTTTC.

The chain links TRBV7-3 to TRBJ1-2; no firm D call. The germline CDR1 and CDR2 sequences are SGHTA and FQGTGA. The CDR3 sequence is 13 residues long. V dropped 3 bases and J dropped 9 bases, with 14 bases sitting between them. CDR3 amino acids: CASSFGPEASYTF. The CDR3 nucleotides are TGTGCCAGCAGCTTTGGCCCTGAGGCTAGCTACACCTTC.

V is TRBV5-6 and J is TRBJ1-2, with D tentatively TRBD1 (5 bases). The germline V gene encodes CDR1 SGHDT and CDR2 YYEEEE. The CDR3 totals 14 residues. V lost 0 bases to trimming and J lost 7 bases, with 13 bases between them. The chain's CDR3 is CASSLEGVFRGYTF. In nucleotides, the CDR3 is TGTGCCAGCAGCTTGGAAGGGGTTTTTCGTGGCTACACCTTC.

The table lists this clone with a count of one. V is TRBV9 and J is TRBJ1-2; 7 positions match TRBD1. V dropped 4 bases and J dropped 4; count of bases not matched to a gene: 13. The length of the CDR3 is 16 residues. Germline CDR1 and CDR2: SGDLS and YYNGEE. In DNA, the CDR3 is TGTGCCAGCAGCTCGGGACAGCCGGACCTATTCTATGGCTACACCTTC. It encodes CASSSGQPDLFYGYTF.

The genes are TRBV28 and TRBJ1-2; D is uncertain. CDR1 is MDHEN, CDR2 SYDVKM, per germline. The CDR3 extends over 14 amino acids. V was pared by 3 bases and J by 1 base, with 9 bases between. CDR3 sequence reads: CASSFIRGNYGYTF. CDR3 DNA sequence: TGTGCCAGCAGTTTTATTCGGGGTAACTATGGCTACACCTTC.

CDR3 sequence (DNA): TGTGCCAGCAGCCGCCCACCGGGACAGCCTCAGCCCCAGCATTTT. Its protein product is CASSRPPGQPQPQHF. J is TRBJ1-5 and V is TRBV6-2 or TRBV6-3, with 7 bases identical to TRBD1. The J segment lost 6 bases and the V segment lost 6 bases, leaving 11 bases of the junction unmatched. Germline V lookup: CDR1 MNHEY, CDR2 SVGEGT. There are 15 residues in the CDR3.

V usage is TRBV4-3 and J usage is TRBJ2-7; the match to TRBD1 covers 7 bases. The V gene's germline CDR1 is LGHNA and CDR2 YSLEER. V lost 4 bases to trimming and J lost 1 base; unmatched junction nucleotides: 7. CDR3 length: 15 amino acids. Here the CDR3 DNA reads TGCGCCAGCAGCCGGACCCGACAGGGATCCTACGAGCAGTACTTC. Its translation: CASSRTRQGSYEQYF.